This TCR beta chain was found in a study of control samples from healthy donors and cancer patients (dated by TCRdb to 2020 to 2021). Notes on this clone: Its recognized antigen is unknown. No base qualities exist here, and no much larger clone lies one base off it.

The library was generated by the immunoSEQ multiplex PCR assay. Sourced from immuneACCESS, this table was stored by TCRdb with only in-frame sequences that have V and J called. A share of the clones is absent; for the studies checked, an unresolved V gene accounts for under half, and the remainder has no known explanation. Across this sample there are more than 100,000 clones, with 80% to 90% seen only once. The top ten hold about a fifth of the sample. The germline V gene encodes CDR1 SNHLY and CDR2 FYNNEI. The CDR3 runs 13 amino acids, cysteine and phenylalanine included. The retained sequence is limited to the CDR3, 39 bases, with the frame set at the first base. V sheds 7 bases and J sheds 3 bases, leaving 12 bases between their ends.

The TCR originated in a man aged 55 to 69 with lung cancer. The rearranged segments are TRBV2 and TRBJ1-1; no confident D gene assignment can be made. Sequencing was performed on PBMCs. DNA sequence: TGTGCCAGCATCGATGGTTGGGACACTGAAGCTTTCTTT. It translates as CASIDGWDTEAFF.